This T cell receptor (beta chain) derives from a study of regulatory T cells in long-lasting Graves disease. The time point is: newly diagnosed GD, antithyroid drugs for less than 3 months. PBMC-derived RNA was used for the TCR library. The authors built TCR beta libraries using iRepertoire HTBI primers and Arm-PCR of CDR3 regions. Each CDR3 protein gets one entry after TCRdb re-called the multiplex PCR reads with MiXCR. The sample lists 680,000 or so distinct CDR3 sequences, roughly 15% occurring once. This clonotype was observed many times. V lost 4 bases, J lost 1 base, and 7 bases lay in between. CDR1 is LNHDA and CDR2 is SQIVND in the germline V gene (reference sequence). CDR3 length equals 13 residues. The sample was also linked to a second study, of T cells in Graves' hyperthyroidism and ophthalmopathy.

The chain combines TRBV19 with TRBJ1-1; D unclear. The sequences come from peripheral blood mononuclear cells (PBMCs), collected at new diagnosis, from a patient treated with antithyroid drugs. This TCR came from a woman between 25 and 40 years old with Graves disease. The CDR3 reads CASSNIRNTEAFF. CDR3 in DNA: TGTGCCAGTAGTAACATCAGGAACACTGAAGCTTTCTTT.